This TCR beta chain is from a study of Ad26.COV2.S vaccination and SARS-CoV-2 variants. The study, taken as a whole, reports: Quantification of TCR breadth and depth may have yielded underestimates of total T cell responses.

As to this clone: Its matching antigen is unknown.

Libraries were prepared by immunoSEQ multiplex PCR; TCRdb keeps only in-frame clonotypes and omits some of them. This sample yields around 300,000 clones, of which 90% are seen a single time; 5.5% belongs to the top ten. Treatment: some 20 received Ad26.COV2.S at low or high dose, single or two shots; about five received placebo; per-sample allocation not given. Samples analyzed were those drawn on day 63 after the first vaccine or placebo injection. Trimming cost V 7 bases and J 4 bases, with 14 bases left between them. CDR1 and CDR2 from the germline V gene are MNHEY and SVGAGI. The CDR3 extends over 13 amino acids.

This chain joins TRBV6-5 and TRBJ2-7, with D perhaps matching TRBD1 (5 bases). The source of this sequence is a person aged 18-60 years who received the Ad26.COV2.S COVID-19 vaccine or a placebo. Sample: peripheral blood, taken in a trial of Ad26.COV2.S vaccine versus placebo. In nucleotides, the CDR3 is TGTGCCAGCAAGATGGGGCCGGGTTACGAGCAGTACGTC. This translates into CASKMGPGYEQYV.